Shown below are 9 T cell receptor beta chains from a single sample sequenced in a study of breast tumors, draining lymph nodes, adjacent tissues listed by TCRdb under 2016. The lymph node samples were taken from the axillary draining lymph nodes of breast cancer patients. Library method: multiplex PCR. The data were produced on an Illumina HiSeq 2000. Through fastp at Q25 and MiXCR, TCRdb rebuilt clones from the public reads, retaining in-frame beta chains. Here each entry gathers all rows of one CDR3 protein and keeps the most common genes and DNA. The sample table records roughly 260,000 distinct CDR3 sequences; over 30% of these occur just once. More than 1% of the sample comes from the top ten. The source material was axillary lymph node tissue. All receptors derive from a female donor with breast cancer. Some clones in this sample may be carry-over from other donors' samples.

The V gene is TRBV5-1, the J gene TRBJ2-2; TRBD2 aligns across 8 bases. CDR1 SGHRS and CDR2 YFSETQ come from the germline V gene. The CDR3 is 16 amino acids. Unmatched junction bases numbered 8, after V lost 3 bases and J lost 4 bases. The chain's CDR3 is CASSYPRSGSTGELFF. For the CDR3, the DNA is TGCGCCAGCAGCTACCCTCGAAGCGGGAGCACCGGGGAGCTGTTTTTT. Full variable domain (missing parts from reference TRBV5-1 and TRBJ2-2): KAGVTQTPRYLIKTRGQQVTLSCSPISGHRSVSWYQQTPGQGLQFLFEYFSETQRNKGNFPGRFSGRQFSNSRSEMNVSTLELGDSALYLCASSYPRSGSTGELFFGEGSRLTVL.

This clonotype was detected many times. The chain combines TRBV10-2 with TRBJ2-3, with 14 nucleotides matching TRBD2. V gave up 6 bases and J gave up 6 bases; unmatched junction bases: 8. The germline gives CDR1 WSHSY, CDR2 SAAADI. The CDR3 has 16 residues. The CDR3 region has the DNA TGCGCCAGCAGAGCGGGACTAGCGGGAGTCGGGGATACGCAGTATTTT. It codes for CASRAGLAGVGDTQYF.

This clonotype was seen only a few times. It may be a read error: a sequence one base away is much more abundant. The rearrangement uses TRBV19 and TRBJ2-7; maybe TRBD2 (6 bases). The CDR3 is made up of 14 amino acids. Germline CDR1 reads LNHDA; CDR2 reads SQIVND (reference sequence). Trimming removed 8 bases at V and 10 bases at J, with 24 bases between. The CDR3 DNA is TGTGCCAGTGGTCCTCGGACTACCTCTGATGCTCAGTACTTC. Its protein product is CASGPRTTSDAQYF.

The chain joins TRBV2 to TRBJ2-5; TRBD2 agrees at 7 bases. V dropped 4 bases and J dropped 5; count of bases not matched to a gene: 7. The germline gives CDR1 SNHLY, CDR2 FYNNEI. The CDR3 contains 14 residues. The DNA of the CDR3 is TGTGCCAGCAGTGTAAGCGGGAAGATCGAGACCCAGTACTTC. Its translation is CASSVSGKIETQYF. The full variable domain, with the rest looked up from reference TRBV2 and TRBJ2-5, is EPEVTQTPSHQVTQMGQEVILRCVPISNHLYFYWYRQILGQKVEFLVSFYNNEISEKSEIFDDQFSVERPDGSNFTLKIRSTKLEDSAMYFCASSVSGKIETQYFGPGTRLLVL.

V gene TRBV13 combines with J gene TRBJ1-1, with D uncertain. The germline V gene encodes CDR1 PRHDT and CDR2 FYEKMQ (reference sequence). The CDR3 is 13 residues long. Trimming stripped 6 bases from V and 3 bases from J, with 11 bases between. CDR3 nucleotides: TGTGCCAGCAGACCCGCGCCGGACACTGAAGCTTTCTTT. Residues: CASRPAPDTEAFF.

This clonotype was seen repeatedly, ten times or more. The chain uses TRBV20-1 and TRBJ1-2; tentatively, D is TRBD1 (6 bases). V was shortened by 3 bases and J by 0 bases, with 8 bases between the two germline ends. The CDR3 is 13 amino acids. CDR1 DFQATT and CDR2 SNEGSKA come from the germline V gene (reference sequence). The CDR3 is CSARDSTNYGYTF. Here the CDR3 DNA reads TGCAGTGCTAGGGACAGTACTAACTATGGCTACACCTTC.

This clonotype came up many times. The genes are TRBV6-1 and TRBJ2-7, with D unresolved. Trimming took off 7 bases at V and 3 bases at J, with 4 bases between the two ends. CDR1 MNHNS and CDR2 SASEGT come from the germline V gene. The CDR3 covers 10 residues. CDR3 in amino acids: CASNNYEQYF. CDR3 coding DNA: TGTGCCAGCAACAACTACGAGCAGTACTTC.

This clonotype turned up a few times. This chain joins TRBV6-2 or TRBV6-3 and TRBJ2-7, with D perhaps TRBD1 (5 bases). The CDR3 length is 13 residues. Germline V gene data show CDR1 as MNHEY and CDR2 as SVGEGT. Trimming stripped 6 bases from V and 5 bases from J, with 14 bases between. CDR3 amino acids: CASRTRVSHEQYF. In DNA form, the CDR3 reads TGTGCCAGCAGGACCAGGGTCTCACACGAGCAGTACTTC.

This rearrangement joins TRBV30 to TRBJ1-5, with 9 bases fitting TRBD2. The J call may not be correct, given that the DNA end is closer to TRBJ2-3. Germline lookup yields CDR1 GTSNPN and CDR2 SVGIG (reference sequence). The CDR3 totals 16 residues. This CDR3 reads CAWSTRLAANTDTQYF. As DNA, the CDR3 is TGTGCCTGGAGCACAAGACTAGCGGCTAACACAGATACGCAGTATTTT.